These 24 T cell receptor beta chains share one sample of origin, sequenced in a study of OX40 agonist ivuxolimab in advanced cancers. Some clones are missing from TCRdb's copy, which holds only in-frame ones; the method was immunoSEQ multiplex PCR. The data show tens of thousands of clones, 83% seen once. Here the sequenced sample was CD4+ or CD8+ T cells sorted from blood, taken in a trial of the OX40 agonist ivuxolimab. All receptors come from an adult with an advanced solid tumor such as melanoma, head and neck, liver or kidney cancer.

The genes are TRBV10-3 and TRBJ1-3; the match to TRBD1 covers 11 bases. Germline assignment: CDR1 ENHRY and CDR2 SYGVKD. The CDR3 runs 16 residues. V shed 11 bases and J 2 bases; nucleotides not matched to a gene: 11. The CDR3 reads CASGPAGQGAGNTIYF. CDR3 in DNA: TGTGCCTCCGGCCCAGCGGGACAGGGGGCTGGAAACACCATATATTTT.

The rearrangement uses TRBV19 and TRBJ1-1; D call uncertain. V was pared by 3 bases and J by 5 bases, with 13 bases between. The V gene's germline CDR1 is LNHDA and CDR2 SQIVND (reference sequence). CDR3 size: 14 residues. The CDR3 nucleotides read TGTGCCAGTAGTATTTCCCGGGAGGGTACTGAAGCTTTCTTT. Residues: CASSISREGTEAFF.

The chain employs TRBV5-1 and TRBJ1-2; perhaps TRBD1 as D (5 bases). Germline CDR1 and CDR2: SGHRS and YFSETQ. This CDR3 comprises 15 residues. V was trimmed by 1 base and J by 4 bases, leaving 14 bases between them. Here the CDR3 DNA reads TGCGCCAGCAGCTTGACAGGTCAGAATCCCTATGGCTACACCTTC. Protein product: CASSLTGQNPYGYTF. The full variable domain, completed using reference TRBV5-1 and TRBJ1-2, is KAGVTQTPRYLIKTRGQQVTLSCSPISGHRSVSWYQQTPGQGLQFLFEYFSETQRNKGNFPGRFSGRQFSNSRSEMNVSTLELGDSALYLCASSLTGQNPYGYTFGSGTRLTVV.

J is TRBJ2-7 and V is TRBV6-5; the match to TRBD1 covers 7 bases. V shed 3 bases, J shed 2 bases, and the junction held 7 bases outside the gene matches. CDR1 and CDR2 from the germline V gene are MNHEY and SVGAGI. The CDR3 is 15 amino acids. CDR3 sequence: CASSYSRGGTYEQYF. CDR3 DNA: TGTGCCAGCAGTTATTCCCGAGGGGGCACCTACGAGCAGTACTTC.

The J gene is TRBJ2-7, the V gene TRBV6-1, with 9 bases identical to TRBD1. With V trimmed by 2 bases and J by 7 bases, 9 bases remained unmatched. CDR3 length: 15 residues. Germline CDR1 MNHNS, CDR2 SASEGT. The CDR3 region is CASSETGTGSEEQYF. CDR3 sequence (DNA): TGTGCCAGCAGTGAAACCGGGACAGGGAGTGAGGAGCAGTACTTC.

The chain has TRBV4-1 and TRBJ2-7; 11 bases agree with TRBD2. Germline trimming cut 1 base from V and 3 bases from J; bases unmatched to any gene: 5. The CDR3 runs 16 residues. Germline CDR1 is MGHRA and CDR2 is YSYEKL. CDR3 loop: CASSQATSGSFYEQYF. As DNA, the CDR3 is TGCGCCAGCAGCCAAGCCACTAGCGGGAGTTTCTACGAGCAGTACTTC.

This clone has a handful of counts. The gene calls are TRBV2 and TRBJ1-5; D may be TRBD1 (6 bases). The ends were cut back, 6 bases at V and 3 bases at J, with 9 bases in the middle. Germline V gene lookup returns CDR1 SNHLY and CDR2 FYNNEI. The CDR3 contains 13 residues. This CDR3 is CASSGQHNQPQHF. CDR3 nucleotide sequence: TGTGCCAGCAGCGGACAGCACAATCAGCCCCAGCATTTT.

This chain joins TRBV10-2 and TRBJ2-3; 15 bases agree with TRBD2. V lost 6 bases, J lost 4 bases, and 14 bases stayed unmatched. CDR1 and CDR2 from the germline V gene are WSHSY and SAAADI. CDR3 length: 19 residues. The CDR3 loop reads CASSAGGRTSGRVADTQYF. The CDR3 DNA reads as TGCGCCAGCAGCGCGGGAGGAAGGACTAGCGGGAGGGTGGCAGATACGCAGTATTTT.

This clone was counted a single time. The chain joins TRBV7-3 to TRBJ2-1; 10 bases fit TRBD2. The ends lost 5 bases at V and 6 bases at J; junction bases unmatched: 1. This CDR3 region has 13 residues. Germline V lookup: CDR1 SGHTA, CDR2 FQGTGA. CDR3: CASSLAGANEQFF. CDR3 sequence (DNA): TGTGCCAGCAGCCTAGCGGGAGCCAATGAGCAGTTCTTC.

CDR3: CASSLVADTQYF. For the CDR3, the DNA is TGTGCCAGCAGCTTAGTTGCTGATACGCAGTATTTT. V usage is TRBV7-2 and J usage is TRBJ2-3, with D unclear. The germline V gene has CDR1 SGHTA and CDR2 FQGNSA. Trimming shortened V by 1 base and J by 6 bases, and 5 bases separated the two germline ends. The CDR3 is 12 residues long. The full variable domain, in which reference TRBV7-2 and TRBJ2-3 provide the parts outside the CDR3, is GAGVSQSPSNKVTEKGKDVELRCDPISGHTALYWYRQSLGQGLEFLIYFQGNSAPDKSGLPSDRFSAERTGGSVSTLTIQRTQQEDSAVYLCASSLVADTQYFGPGTRLTVL.

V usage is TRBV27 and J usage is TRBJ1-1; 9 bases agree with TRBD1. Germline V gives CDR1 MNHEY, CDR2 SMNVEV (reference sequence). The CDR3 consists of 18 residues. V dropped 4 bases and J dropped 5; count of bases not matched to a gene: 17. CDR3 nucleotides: TGTGCCAGCAGTTACACCCTATTGGGGGGGACAGGGTGGACTGAAGCTTTCTTT. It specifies CASSYTLLGGTGWTEAFF.

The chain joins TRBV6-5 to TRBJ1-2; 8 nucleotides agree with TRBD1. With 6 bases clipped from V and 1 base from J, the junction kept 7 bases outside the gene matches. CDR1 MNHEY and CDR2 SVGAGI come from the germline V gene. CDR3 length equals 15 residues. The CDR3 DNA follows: TGTGCCAGCAGCGAATCGGGACAGGTTAACTATGGCTACACCTTC. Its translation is CASSESGQVNYGYTF.

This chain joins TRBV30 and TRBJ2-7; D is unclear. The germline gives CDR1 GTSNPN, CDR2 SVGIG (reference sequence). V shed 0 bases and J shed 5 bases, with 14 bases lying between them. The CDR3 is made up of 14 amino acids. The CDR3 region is CAWSVEVGSHEQYF. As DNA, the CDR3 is TGTGCCTGGAGTGTAGAGGTGGGTAGCCACGAGCAGTACTTC.

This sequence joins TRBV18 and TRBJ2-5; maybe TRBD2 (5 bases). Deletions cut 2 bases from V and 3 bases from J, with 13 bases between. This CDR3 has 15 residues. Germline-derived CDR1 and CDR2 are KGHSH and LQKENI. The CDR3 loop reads CASSPGPVGKETQYF. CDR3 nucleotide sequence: TGTGCCAGCTCACCAGGTCCTGTCGGGAAAGAGACCCAGTACTTC. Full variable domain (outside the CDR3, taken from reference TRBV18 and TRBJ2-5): NAGVMQNPRHLVRRRGQEARLRCSPMKGHSHVYWYRQLPEEGLKFMVYLQKENIIDESGMPKERFSAEFPKEGPSILRIQQVVRGDSAAYFCASSPGPVGKETQYFGPGTRLLVL.

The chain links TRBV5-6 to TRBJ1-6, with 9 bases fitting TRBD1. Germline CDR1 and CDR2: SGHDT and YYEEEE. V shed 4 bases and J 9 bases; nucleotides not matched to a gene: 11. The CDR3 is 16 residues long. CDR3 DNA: TGTGCCAGCAGCCCCGGGACAGGGTATTTTAGTTCACCCCTCCACTTT. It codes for CASSPGTGYFSSPLHF.

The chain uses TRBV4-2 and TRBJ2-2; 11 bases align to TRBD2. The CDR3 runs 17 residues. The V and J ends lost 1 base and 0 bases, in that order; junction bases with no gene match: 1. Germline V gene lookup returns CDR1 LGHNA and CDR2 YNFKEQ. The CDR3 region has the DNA TGTGCCAGCAGCCAAGCTAGCGGGAGGACGAACACCGGGGAGCTGTTTTTT. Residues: CASSQASGRTNTGELFF.

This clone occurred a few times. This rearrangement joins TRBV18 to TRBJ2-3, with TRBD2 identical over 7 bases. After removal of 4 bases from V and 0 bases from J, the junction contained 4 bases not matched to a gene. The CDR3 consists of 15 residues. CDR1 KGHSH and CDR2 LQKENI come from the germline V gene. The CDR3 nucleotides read TGTGCCAGCTCACTAAGGGAGGGAAGCACAGATACGCAGTATTTT. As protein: CASSLREGSTDTQYF.

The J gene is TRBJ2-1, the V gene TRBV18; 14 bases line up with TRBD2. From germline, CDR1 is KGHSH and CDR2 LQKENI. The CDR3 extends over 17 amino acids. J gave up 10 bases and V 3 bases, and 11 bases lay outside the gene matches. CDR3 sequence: CASSPRGLAGANKEQFF. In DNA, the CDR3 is TGTGCCAGCTCACCTCGGGGACTAGCGGGGGCCAATAAAGAGCAGTTCTTC.

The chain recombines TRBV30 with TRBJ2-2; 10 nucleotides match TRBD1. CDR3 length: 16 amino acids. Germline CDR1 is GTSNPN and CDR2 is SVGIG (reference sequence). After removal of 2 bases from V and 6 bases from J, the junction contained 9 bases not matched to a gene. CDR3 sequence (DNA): TGTGCCTGGAGTTCCCCCCGGACAGGGGGGGCCGGGGAGCTGTTTTTT. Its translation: CAWSSPRTGGAGELFF. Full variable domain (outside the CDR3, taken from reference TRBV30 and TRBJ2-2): SQTIHQWPATLVQPVGSPLSLECTVEGTSNPNLYWYRQAAGRGLQLLFYSVGIGQISSEVPQNLSASRPQDRQFILSSKKLLLSDSGFYLCAWSSPRTGGAGELFFGEGSRLTVL.

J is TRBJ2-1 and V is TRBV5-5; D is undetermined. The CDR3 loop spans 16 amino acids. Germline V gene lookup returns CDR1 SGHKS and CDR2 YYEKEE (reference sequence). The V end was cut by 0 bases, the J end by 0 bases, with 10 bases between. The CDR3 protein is CASSLVGPSSYNEQFF. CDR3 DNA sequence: TGTGCCAGCAGCTTGGTAGGACCCAGCTCCTACAATGAGCAGTTCTTC.

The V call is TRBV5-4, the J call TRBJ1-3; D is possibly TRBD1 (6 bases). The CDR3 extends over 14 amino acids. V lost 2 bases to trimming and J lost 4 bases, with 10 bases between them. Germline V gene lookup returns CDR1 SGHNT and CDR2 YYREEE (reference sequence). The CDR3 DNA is TGTGCCAGCAGCTTACAGGGTGTCGGAAACACCATATATTTT. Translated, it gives CASSLQGVGNTIYF.

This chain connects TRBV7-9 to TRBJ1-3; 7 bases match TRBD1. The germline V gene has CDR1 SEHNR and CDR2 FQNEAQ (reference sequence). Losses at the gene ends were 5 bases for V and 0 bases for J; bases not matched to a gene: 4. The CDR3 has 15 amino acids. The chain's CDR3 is CASSAQGDSGNTIYF. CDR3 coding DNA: TGTGCCAGCAGCGCGCAGGGGGACTCTGGAAACACCATATATTTT.

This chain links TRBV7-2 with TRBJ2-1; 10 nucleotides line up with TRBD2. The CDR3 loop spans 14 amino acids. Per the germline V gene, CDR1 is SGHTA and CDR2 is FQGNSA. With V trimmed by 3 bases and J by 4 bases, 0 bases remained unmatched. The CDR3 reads CASSLGLAYNEQFF. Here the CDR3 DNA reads TGTGCCAGCAGCTTGGGACTAGCGTACAATGAGCAGTTCTTC.

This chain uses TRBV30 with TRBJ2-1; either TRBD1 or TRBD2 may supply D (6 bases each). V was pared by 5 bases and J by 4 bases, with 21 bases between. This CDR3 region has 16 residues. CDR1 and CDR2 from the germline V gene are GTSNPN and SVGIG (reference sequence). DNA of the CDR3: TGTGCCTGGCGGGGGCTAGGGGCTCGGACTTACAATGAGCAGTTCTTC. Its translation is CAWRGLGARTYNEQFF. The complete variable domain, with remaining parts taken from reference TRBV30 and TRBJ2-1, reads SQTIHQWPATLVQPVGSPLSLECTVEGTSNPNLYWYRQAAGRGLQLLFYSVGIGQISSEVPQNLSASRPQDRQFILSSKKLLLSDSGFYLCAWRGLGARTYNEQFFGPGTRLTVL.